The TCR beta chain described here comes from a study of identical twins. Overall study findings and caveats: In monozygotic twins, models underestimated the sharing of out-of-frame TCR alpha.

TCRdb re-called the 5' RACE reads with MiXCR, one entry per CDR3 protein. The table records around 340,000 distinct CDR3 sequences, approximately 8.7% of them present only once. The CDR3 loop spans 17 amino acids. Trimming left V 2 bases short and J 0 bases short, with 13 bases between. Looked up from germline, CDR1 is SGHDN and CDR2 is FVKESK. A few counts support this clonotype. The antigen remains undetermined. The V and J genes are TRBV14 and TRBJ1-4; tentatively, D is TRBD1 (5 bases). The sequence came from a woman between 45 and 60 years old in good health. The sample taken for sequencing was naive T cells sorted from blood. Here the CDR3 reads CASSQMIGTATNEKLFF. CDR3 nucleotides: TGTGCCAGCAGCCAAATGATCGGGACGGCAACTAATGAAAAACTGTTTTTT.